What follows describes a single T cell receptor beta chain. Source study methods: Amplification of reference gene primers provided the estimated nucleated cell counts. Produced via immunoSEQ multiplex PCR; TCRdb's table is partial and in-frame only. V, J and clone size are taken as reported in that table, and D and trimming were inferred from the DNA itself. Altogether about 330,000 clones are present, roughly 89% being singletons, with the ten largest covering more than 7.5%. V lost 5 bases to trimming and J lost 5 bases; unmatched junction nucleotides: 11. From germline, CDR1 is SGHTA and CDR2 FQGTGA. The CDR3 contains 17 residues. This sample was included in a study of blood T cell repertoires in COVID-19. Study summary: Sites across the United States, Italy and Spain contributed samples from acute and convalescent COVID-19. PBMCs, B-cell-depleted T cells, or T cells were the source of the cDNA or gDNA that made up the material.

The clonotype comes from a man aged 30-40 years with COVID-19, enrolled during active disease. The sequenced sample was peripheral blood. V usage is TRBV7-3 and J usage is TRBJ2-3; TRBD2 agrees at 12 bases. CDR3 in amino acids: CASSPQGLAGYGDTQYF. The CDR3 coding sequence is TGTGCCAGCAGCCCACAAGGACTAGCGGGGTATGGAGATACGCAGTATTTT. Full variable domain (rest looked up from reference TRBV7-3 and TRBJ2-3): GAGVSQTPSNKVTEKGKYVELRCDPISGHTALYWYRQSLGQGPEFLIYFQGTGAADDSGLPNDRFFAVRPEGSVSTLKIQRTERGDSAVYLCASSPQGLAGYGDTQYFGPGTRLTVL.